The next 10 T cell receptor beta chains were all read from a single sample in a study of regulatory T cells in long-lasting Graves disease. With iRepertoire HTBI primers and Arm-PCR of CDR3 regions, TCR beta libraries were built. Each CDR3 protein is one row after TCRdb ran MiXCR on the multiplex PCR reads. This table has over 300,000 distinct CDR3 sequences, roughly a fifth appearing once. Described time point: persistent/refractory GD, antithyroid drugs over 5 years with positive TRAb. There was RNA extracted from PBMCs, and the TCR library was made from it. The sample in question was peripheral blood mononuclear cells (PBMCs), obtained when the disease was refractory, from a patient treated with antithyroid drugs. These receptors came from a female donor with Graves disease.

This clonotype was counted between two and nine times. CDR3 sequence (DNA): TGTGCCACTCGACCAGGGGGAGAGACCCAGTACTTC. Residues: CATRPGGETQYF. The V gene is TRBV19, the J gene TRBJ2-5; 7 bases align to TRBD1. The V and J ends lost 10 bases and 4 bases, in that order; junction bases with no gene match: 6. This CDR3 contains 12 residues. Germline V gene sequence: CDR1 LNHDA, CDR2 SQIVND (reference sequence).

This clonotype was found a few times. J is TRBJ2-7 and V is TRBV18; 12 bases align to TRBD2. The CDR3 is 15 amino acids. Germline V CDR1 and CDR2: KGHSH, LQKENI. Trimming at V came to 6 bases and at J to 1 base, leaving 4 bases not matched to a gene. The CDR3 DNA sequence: TGTGCCAGCTCCTGGACTAGCGGGATGTCCTACGAGCAGTACTTC. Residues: CASSWTSGMSYEQYF.

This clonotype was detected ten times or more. The CDR3 DNA follows: TGTGCCAGCAGTGTATTTACAGGGAGTCATCAGCCCCAGCATTTT. Protein: CASSVFTGSHQPQHF. V usage is TRBV6-1 and J usage is TRBJ1-5; D might be TRBD1 (6 bases). CDR1 and CDR2 from the germline V gene are MNHNS and SASEGT. Between the trimmed V and J ends, which lost 4 bases and 5 bases, there was a span of 15 bases. The CDR3 loop spans 15 amino acids.

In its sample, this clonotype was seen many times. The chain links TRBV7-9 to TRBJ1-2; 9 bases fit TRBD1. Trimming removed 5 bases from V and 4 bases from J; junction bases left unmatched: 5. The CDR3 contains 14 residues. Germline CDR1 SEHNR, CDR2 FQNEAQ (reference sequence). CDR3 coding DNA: TGTGCCAGCAGCCCTGGGACAGGGCCCTATGGCTACACCTTC. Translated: CASSPGTGPYGYTF.

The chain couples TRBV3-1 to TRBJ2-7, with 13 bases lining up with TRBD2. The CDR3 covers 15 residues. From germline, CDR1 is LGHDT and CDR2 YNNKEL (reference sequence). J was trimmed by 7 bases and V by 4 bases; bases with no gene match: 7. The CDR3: CASSPTTSGGWEQYF. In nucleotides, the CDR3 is TGTGCCAGCAGCCCTACGACTAGCGGGGGGTGGGAGCAGTACTTC.

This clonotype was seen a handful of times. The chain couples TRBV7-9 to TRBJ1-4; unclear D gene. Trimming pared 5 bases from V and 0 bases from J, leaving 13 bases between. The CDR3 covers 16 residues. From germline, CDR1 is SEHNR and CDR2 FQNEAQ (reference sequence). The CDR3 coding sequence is TGTGCCAGCAGCAAACTGACGGTTGCAACTAATGAAAAACTGTTTTTT. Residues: CASSKLTVATNEKLFF.

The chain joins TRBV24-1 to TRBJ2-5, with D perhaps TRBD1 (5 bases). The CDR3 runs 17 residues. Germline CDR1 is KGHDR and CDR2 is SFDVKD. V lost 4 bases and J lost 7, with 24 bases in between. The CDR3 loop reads CATSDPPGVQPQGTQYF. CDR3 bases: TGTGCCACCAGTGACCCCCCCGGAGTCCAGCCTCAGGGGACCCAGTACTTC.

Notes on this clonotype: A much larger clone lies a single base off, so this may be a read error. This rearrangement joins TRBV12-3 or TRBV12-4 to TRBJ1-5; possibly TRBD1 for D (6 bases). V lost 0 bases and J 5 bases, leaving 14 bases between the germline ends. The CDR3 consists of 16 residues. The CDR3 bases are TGTGCCAGCAGTTTAGCGTTGGGGAACAGGGATCAGCCCCAGCATTTT. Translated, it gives CASSLALGNRDQPQHF.

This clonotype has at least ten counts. The CDR3 region is CASKTEAEEPSYEQYF. The CDR3 region has the DNA TGTGCCAGTAAGACGGAGGCCGAGGAACCCTCCTACGAGCAGTACTTC. The chain uses TRBV11-3 and TRBJ2-7, with D perhaps TRBD2 (5 bases). This CDR3 is 16 amino acids long. Trimming pared 9 bases from V and 0 bases from J, leaving 21 bases between. Per germline, CDR1 SGHNT and CDR2 YENEEA.

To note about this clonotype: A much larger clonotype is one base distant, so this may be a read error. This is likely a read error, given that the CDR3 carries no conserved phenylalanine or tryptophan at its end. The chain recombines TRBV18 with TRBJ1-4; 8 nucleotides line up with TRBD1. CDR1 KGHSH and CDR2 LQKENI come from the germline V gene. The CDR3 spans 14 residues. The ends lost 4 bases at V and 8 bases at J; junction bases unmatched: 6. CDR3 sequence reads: CASSRGTGPEKLFL. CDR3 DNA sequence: TGTGCCAGCTCACGTGGGACAGGTCCCGAAAAACTGTTTCTT.